A selection of T cell receptor beta chains follows, all from one sample in a study of T cells in Graves' hyperthyroidism and ophthalmopathy. TCRdb reanalysed the multiplex PCR reads using MiXCR and keeps one entry per CDR3 protein. The table shows hundreds of thousands of distinct CDR3 sequences, with 15% to 20% occurring only once. Sequencing used blood. The receptor set was obtained from a man aged 35 to 55 with Graves' ophthalmopathy. CDR3s include the opening cysteine and the closing phenylalanine or tryptophan. The D gene is left open where the match is weak. A clone size is listed for some rows: how often the clone was seen (once, few, many), or a class if it is expanded.

v_gene: TRBV18; j_gene: TRBJ1-2; d_gene: NA; abundance: many; CDR3nt: TGTGCCAGCTCACCAGAAGTTCTGCCTCACTATGGCTACACCTTC; CDR3aa: CASSPEVLPHYGYTF
v_gene: TRBV11-2; j_gene: TRBJ2-7; d_gene: TRBD2; abundance: many; CDR3nt: TGTGCCAGCAGTCACGCGGGACTAGCGACCTACGAGCAGTACTTC; CDR3aa: CASSHAGLATYEQYF
v_gene: TRBV6-2/TRBV6-3; j_gene: TRBJ2-3; d_gene: TRBD2; abundance: NA; CDR3nt: TGTGCCAGCAGTCCCAGACTAGCGGGTTACACAGATACGCAGTATTTT; CDR3aa: CASSPRLAGYTDTQYF
v_gene: TRBV20-1; j_gene: TRBJ2-2; d_gene: NA; abundance: NA; CDR3nt: TGCAGTGCTAGTGGGTGGGTCTTCACCGGGGAGCTGTTTTTT; CDR3aa: CSASGWVFTGELFF
v_gene: TRBV29-1; j_gene: TRBJ1-1; d_gene: NA; abundance: NA; CDR3nt: TGCAGCGTTGATCTAGATGAAGCTTTCTTT; CDR3aa: CSVDLDEAFF
v_gene: TRBV10-3; j_gene: TRBJ2-5; d_gene: NA; abundance: few; CDR3nt: TGTGCCATCAGTGGGCCGAGAACCCAAGAGACCCAGTACTTC; CDR3aa: CAISGPRTQETQYF
v_gene: TRBV7-2; j_gene: TRBJ2-3; d_gene: NA; abundance: many; CDR3nt: TGTGCCAGCAGCTTAGACATTTGGGCGGTTGACACAGATACGCAGTATTTT; CDR3aa: CASSLDIWAVDTDTQYF
v_gene: TRBV7-2; j_gene: TRBJ2-3; d_gene: TRBD1; abundance: many; CDR3nt: TGTGCCAGCAGCTCGACACAGGGGCCAGATACGCAGTATTTT; CDR3aa: CASSSTQGPDTQYF
v_gene: TRBV29-1; j_gene: TRBJ2-2; d_gene: NA; abundance: many; CDR3nt: TGCAGCGTTGGAGGGGTGATGAACACCGGGGAGCTGTTTTTT; CDR3aa: CSVGGVMNTGELFF
v_gene: TRBV6-2/TRBV6-3; j_gene: TRBJ2-5; d_gene: NA; abundance: NA; CDR3nt: TGTGCCAGCAGTTGGGTCCTTGGCCAAGAGACCCAGTACTTC; CDR3aa: CASSWVLGQETQYF
v_gene: TRBV6-2/TRBV6-3; j_gene: TRBJ2-5; d_gene: NA; abundance: few; CDR3nt: TGTGCCAGCACCCCGGGGACTAGGGGGCCGTACCAAGAGACCCAGTACTTC; CDR3aa: CASTPGTRGPYQETQYF
v_gene: TRBV7-9; j_gene: TRBJ2-1; d_gene: NA; abundance: NA; CDR3nt: TGTGCCAGCAGCTCCGGTCCGCCCCCCAATGAGCAGTTCTTC; CDR3aa: CASSSGPPPNEQFF
v_gene: TRBV28; j_gene: TRBJ1-4; d_gene: NA; abundance: NA; CDR3nt: TGTGCCAGCAGTCCGGGGGGGGTTGCAACTAATGAAAAACTGTTTTTT; CDR3aa: CASSPGGVATNEKLFF
v_gene: TRBV4-1; j_gene: TRBJ1-1; d_gene: NA; abundance: few; CDR3nt: TGCGCCAGCCGCGATTACAGGGTGAACACTGAAGCTTTCTTT; CDR3aa: CASRDYRVNTEAFF
v_gene: TRBV19; j_gene: TRBJ1-4; d_gene: NA; abundance: few; CDR3nt: TGTGCCAGTTCCGAGTCGGCCCTCACTGAAAAACTGTTTTTT; CDR3aa: CASSESALTEKLFF
v_gene: TRBV9; j_gene: TRBJ1-1; d_gene: NA; abundance: NA; CDR3nt: TGTGCCAGCAGCTTTGGATTACCGAACACTGAAGCTTTCTTT; CDR3aa: CASSFGLPNTEAFF
v_gene: TRBV9; j_gene: TRBJ2-5; d_gene: NA; abundance: NA; CDR3nt: TGTGCCAGCAGCGTAGGCGTCAACCAAGAGACCCAGTACTTC; CDR3aa: CASSVGVNQETQYF
v_gene: TRBV7-2; j_gene: TRBJ2-1; d_gene: TRBD2; abundance: many; CDR3nt: TGTGCCAGCAGCACGTACCTAGCGGAGTACAATGAGCAGTTCTTC; CDR3aa: CASSTYLAEYNEQFF
v_gene: TRBV7-8; j_gene: TRBJ2-1; d_gene: NA; abundance: few; CDR3nt: TGTGCCAGCAGCAAATCTCCGACCCTGCCCCATGAGCAGTTCTTC; CDR3aa: CASSKSPTLPHEQFF
v_gene: TRBV29-1; j_gene: TRBJ1-2; d_gene: TRBD1; abundance: few; CDR3nt: TGCAGCGTTGAAGACGTTCACAGGGGGGGTGAGGGCTACACCTTC; CDR3aa: CSVEDVHRGGEGYTF
v_gene: TRBV29-1; j_gene: TRBJ2-3; d_gene: NA; abundance: few; CDR3nt: TGCAGCGTTGCCCCTGTGTCTGGGCCCTCGGATACGCAGTATTTT; CDR3aa: CSVAPVSGPSDTQYF
v_gene: TRBV9; j_gene: TRBJ1-4; d_gene: NA; abundance: NA; CDR3nt: TGTGCCAGCAGCGTAGGCCCAGGGGCGAATGAAAAACTGTTTTTT; CDR3aa: CASSVGPGANEKLFF
v_gene: TRBV29-1; j_gene: TRBJ1-5; d_gene: TRBD1; abundance: NA; CDR3nt: TGCAGCGTTGGGACAGGGGGCGGTCGGCCCCAGCATTTT; CDR3aa: CSVGTGGGRPQHF
v_gene: TRBV30; j_gene: TRBJ1-3; d_gene: NA; abundance: few; CDR3nt: TGTGCCTACCAACTCGACAGTAGTGGGAACACCATATATTTT; CDR3aa: CAYQLDSSGNTIYF
v_gene: TRBV29-1; j_gene: TRBJ1-2; d_gene: NA; abundance: NA; CDR3nt: TGCAGCGCGATAGAGACCGCGGGCTACACCTTC; CDR3aa: CSAIETAGYTF
v_gene: TRBV7-2; j_gene: TRBJ2-5; d_gene: TRBD1; abundance: many; CDR3nt: TGTGCCAGCAGCTTAGACCCGATGACAGGGGAAGTTCAGTACTTC; CDR3aa: CASSLDPMTGEVQYF
v_gene: TRBV6-2/TRBV6-3; j_gene: TRBJ2-1; d_gene: NA; abundance: few; CDR3nt: TGTGCCAGCACTCTTGCTCACGAGCAGTTCTTC; CDR3aa: CASTLAHEQFF
v_gene: TRBV11-3; j_gene: TRBJ2-1; d_gene: NA; abundance: NA; CDR3nt: TGTACCAGCAGCTTAATTATTCGGACCTACAATGAGCAGTTCTTC; CDR3aa: CTSSLIIRTYNEQFF
v_gene: TRBV6-5; j_gene: TRBJ2-7; d_gene: TRBD2; abundance: few; CDR3nt: TGTGCCAGCAGTTACAAGGCGGGGGACCGCGCCTACGAGCAGTACTTC; CDR3aa: CASSYKAGDRAYEQYF
v_gene: TRBV6-5; j_gene: TRBJ2-5; d_gene: NA; abundance: NA; CDR3nt: TGTGCCAGCAGTTACCGGGAAATCCAAGAGACCCAGTACTTC; CDR3aa: CASSYREIQETQYF
v_gene: TRBV19; j_gene: TRBJ2-7; d_gene: NA; abundance: few; CDR3nt: TGTGCCAGCGGACTCTTCTACGAGCAGTACTTC; CDR3aa: CASGLFYEQYF
v_gene: TRBV30; j_gene: TRBJ2-7; d_gene: TRBD1; abundance: few; CDR3nt: TGTGCCTTCACAAACGTTAGGGGACAGGCCTACGAGCAGTACTTC; CDR3aa: CAFTNVRGQAYEQYF
v_gene: TRBV7-3; j_gene: TRBJ2-2; d_gene: TRBD2; abundance: many; CDR3nt: TGTGCCAGCAGCCCCGTGGCTAGCGGTACGAACACCGGGGAGCTGTTTTTT; CDR3aa: CASSPVASGTNTGELFF
v_gene: TRBV20-1; j_gene: TRBJ2-3; d_gene: TRBD2; abundance: many; CDR3nt: TGCAGTGCTAGATCGAGCGGGAGTGGCCACGCAGATACGCAGTATTTT; CDR3aa: CSARSSGSGHADTQYF
v_gene: TRBV27; j_gene: TRBJ2-3; d_gene: NA; abundance: few; CDR3nt: TGTGCCAGCAGTTTTGCCCCTAGCACAGATACGCAGTATTTT; CDR3aa: CASSFAPSTDTQYF
v_gene: TRBV27; j_gene: TRBJ2-7; d_gene: NA; abundance: few; CDR3nt: TGTGCCAGCAGTTTAAACGGGCGAGATAACGAGCAGTACTTC; CDR3aa: CASSLNGRDNEQYF
v_gene: TRBV12-3/TRBV12-4; j_gene: TRBJ1-1; d_gene: NA; abundance: many; CDR3nt: TGTGCCAGCAGAGCGGCCTTAGGGAACACTGAAGCTTTCTTT; CDR3aa: CASRAALGNTEAFF
v_gene: TRBV6-1; j_gene: TRBJ1-4; d_gene: NA; abundance: few; CDR3nt: TGTGCTGGGAGGGAACGGGAAAAACTGTTTTTT; CDR3aa: CAGREREKLFF
v_gene: TRBV18; j_gene: TRBJ2-1; d_gene: TRBD1; abundance: many; CDR3nt: TGTGCCAGCTCGCCGACAGGGAGCTCCTACAATGAGCAGTTCTTC; CDR3aa: CASSPTGSSYNEQFF
v_gene: TRBV4-1; j_gene: TRBJ2-7; d_gene: NA; abundance: NA; CDR3nt: TGCGCCAGCAGCTTCGGACAGAGCTCCTACGAGCAGTACTTC; CDR3aa: CASSFGQSSYEQYF
v_gene: TRBV18; j_gene: TRBJ1-2; d_gene: TRBD1; abundance: NA; CDR3nt: TGTGCCAGCTCACTCCTCGGACAGGGGAGCTATGGCTACACCTTC; CDR3aa: CASSLLGQGSYGYTF
v_gene: TRBV7-2; j_gene: TRBJ2-1; d_gene: NA; abundance: many; CDR3nt: TGTGCCAGCAGCTTGGTCGAGGGACCCAATGAGCAGTTCTTC; CDR3aa: CASSLVEGPNEQFF
v_gene: TRBV11-2; j_gene: TRBJ2-1; d_gene: TRBD2; abundance: NA; CDR3nt: TGTGCCAGCAGTGAAGTTGGGGCTACTAGCGGGAAGGAGAATGAGCAGTTCTTC; CDR3aa: CASSEVGATSGKENEQFF
v_gene: TRBV29-1; j_gene: TRBJ1-1; d_gene: TRBD1; abundance: NA; CDR3nt: TGCAGCGTTGAGCCGAGGACAGGGGAGAAAGCTTTCTTT; CDR3aa: CSVEPRTGEKAFF
v_gene: TRBV5-4; j_gene: TRBJ1-1; d_gene: NA; abundance: NA; CDR3nt: TGTGCCAGCAAGCCCCGAGGGGCAGGAGAGGCTGAAGCTTTCTTT; CDR3aa: CASKPRGAGEAEAFF
v_gene: TRBV12-3/TRBV12-4; j_gene: TRBJ1-2; d_gene: NA; abundance: many; CDR3nt: TGTGCCAGCAGAAGGGTAGGAGGGGATAACTATGGCTACACCTTC; CDR3aa: CASRRVGGDNYGYTF
v_gene: TRBV9; j_gene: TRBJ1-6; d_gene: NA; abundance: NA; CDR3nt: TGTGCCAGCAGCGTGACGGGAAACTCACCCCTCCACTTT; CDR3aa: CASSVTGNSPLHF
v_gene: TRBV9; j_gene: TRBJ2-1; d_gene: NA; abundance: few; CDR3nt: TGTGCCAGCAGCGTAGCTCAAGCGTTAGGGGGTGAGCAGTTCTTC; CDR3aa: CASSVAQALGGEQFF
v_gene: TRBV2; j_gene: TRBJ1-5; d_gene: NA; abundance: NA; CDR3nt: TGTGCCAGCAGTGACAGGGGTGGAGGCAATCAGCCCCAGCATTTT; CDR3aa: CASSDRGGGNQPQHF
v_gene: TRBV10-3; j_gene: TRBJ2-7; d_gene: TRBD2; abundance: many; CDR3nt: TGTGCCATCAGTGAGCCCGGACTAGGTGGGGAGCAGTACTTC; CDR3aa: CAISEPGLGGEQYF
v_gene: TRBV12-5; j_gene: TRBJ2-5; d_gene: TRBD2; abundance: many; CDR3nt: TGTGCTAGTGGTTTGGCCTTAGCGGGGGGCGAGACCCAGTACTTC; CDR3aa: CASGLALAGGETQYF
v_gene: TRBV13; j_gene: TRBJ2-2; d_gene: TRBD2; abundance: few; CDR3nt: TGTGCCAGCAGCACCACTCAATTTCTAGCGGAGGGAACCGGGGAGCTGTTTTTT; CDR3aa: CASSTTQFLAEGTGELFF
v_gene: TRBV6-6; j_gene: TRBJ2-2; d_gene: NA; abundance: few; CDR3nt: TGTGCCAGCAGTTACGTCGTGGGCACTACAACCGGGGAGCTGTTTTTT; CDR3aa: CASSYVVGTTTGELFF
v_gene: TRBV2; j_gene: TRBJ1-2; d_gene: TRBD1; abundance: many; CDR3nt: TGTGCCAGCAGGGAAGGGACAGGGATGAACTATGGCTACACCTTC; CDR3aa: CASREGTGMNYGYTF